These 21 T cell receptor beta chains share one sample of origin, sequenced in a study of cytomegalovirus exposure and HLA in healthy donors. TCRdb keeps only in-frame clones here, not all; method: immunoSEQ multiplex PCR. Seen here are 90,000 to 100,000 clones, approximately 90% observed once, and the top ten hold roughly 3.8%. The sample was PBMCs. Every receptor here comes from a woman under 40 in good health and CMV-seronegative.

J is TRBJ2-6 and V is TRBV9; the D gene is possibly TRBD1 (6 bases). The CDR3 loop spans 16 amino acids. V lost 3 bases, J lost 2 bases, and 12 bases lay in between. Germline CDR1 reads SGDLS; CDR2 reads YYNGEE. The CDR3 region is CASSALRQAGANVLTF. DNA of the CDR3: TGTGCCAGCAGCGCGTTAAGACAGGCTGGGGCCAACGTCCTGACTTTC.

This chain joins TRBV27 and TRBJ2-1; 11 bases agree with TRBD2. This CDR3 has 15 amino acids. The germline V gene encodes CDR1 MNHEY and CDR2 SMNVEV (reference sequence). Trimming took 5 bases from V and 4 from J; bases not matched to a gene: 4. In DNA, the CDR3 is TGTGCCAGCAGTCCCCTAGCGGGAGGTTACAATGAGCAGTTCTTC. This encodes CASSPLAGGYNEQFF.

The rearrangement uses TRBV28 and TRBJ1-2; D not resolved. Looked up from germline, CDR1 is MDHEN and CDR2 is SYDVKM. V was shortened by 5 bases and J by 2 bases, with 9 bases between the two germline ends. This CDR3 region has 13 residues. The CDR3 DNA reads as TGTGCCAGCAGTCCAGCGGGGAACTATGGCTACACCTTC. Residues: CASSPAGNYGYTF.

V usage is TRBV2 and J usage is TRBJ1-2; D not resolved. From germline, CDR1 is SNHLY and CDR2 FYNNEI. V was clipped by 9 bases and J by 4 bases, with 18 bases between them. This CDR3 has 14 amino acids. CDR3 coding DNA: TGTGCCAGAGAATTTCCCGGGGAACGCTATGGCTACACCTTC. Amino acid sequence: CAREFPGERYGYTF.

The table lists this clone with a count of one. Here the CDR3 reads CASSLQGKEGYTF. The CDR3 DNA sequence: TGTGCCAGCAGCTTACAGGGTAAAGAAGGCTACACCTTC. The V gene is TRBV7-3, the J gene TRBJ1-2, with a tentative D call TRBD1 (5 bases). V shed 2 bases and J shed 8 bases, with 12 bases lying between them. The CDR3 is 13 residues long. Germline CDR1 SGHTA, CDR2 FQGTGA.

The chain links TRBV7-2 to TRBJ1-5; no firm D call. Trimming shortened V by 1 base and J by 0 bases, and 4 bases separated the two germline ends. This CDR3 region has 14 residues. Germline V CDR1 and CDR2: SGHTA, FQGNSA. The CDR3, as DNA: TGTGCCAGCAGCTTAGGGCATAGCAATCAGCCCCAGCATTTT. Its protein product is CASSLGHSNQPQHF.

The chain links TRBV6-1 to TRBJ2-7; D unresolved. V lost 6 bases and J lost 8, with 23 bases in between. Germline loops: CDR1 MNHNS, CDR2 SASEGT. The CDR3 is made up of 15 amino acids. CDR3 coding DNA: TGTGCCAGCAGCAGCTTGACAAAAATCATCGCCCAGCAGTACTTC. This sequence encodes CASSSLTKIIAQQYF.

This clone was seen a single time. The rearrangement joins TRBV25-1 to TRBJ2-7; 8 nucleotides match TRBD2. Unmatched junction bases numbered 4, after V lost 6 bases and J lost 3 bases. Germline V lookup: CDR1 MGHDK, CDR2 SYGVNS. CDR3 length: 13 amino acids. Written as DNA, the CDR3 is TGTGCCAGCAGCCGGGGGGGGGTCTACGAGCAGTACTTC. This gives the protein CASSRGGVYEQYF.

This clone was recorded only once. The chain couples TRBV5-1 to TRBJ1-1; D is ambiguous. Trimming removed 1 base at V and 3 bases at J, with 10 bases between. The CDR3 totals 14 residues. Germline V CDR1 and CDR2: SGHRS, YFSETQ. The CDR3 nucleotides read TGCGCCAGCAGCTTGTTGTACCGGGACACTGAAGCTTTCTTT. This encodes CASSLLYRDTEAFF.

This chain uses TRBV9 with TRBJ1-5; unclear D gene. Germline-derived CDR1 and CDR2 are SGDLS and YYNGEE. CDR3 length equals 13 residues. V was shortened by 4 bases and J by 6 bases, with 11 bases between the two germline ends. The CDR3 sequence is CASSPGLGQPQHF. The CDR3 DNA is TGTGCCAGCAGCCCGGGATTGGGTCAGCCCCAGCATTTT.

The CDR3 DNA is TGTGCCAGCAGTACCCGGAGAAGGGGAAAGCAGTTCTTC. This encodes CASSTRRRGKQFF. The chain has TRBV28 and TRBJ2-1, with a tentative D call TRBD1 (5 bases). This CDR3 has 13 residues. V was clipped by 5 bases and J by 11 bases, with 16 bases between them. CDR1 MDHEN and CDR2 SYDVKM come from the germline V gene.

The rearrangement uses TRBV7-9 and TRBJ1-1, with a weak D call TRBD1 (5 bases). CDR1 and CDR2 from the germline V gene are SEHNR and FQNEAQ (reference sequence). The CDR3 length is 13 residues. V lost 3 bases, J lost 2 bases, and 7 bases lay in between. The CDR3 loop is CASSFGGNTEAFF. CDR3 in DNA: TGTGCCAGCAGCTTCGGGGGAAACACTGAAGCTTTCTTT.

J is TRBJ2-7 and V is TRBV10-3; D perhaps matches TRBD2 (6 bases). The length of the CDR3 is 14 residues. Trimming shortened V by 8 bases and J by 6 bases, and 20 bases separated the two germline ends. CDR1 and CDR2 (germline): ENHRY, SYGVKD. CDR3 sequence reads: CAIGKEREVGEQYF. The CDR3 bases are TGTGCCATCGGTAAAGAAAGGGAGGTGGGCGAGCAGTACTTC.

This chain connects TRBV7-6 to TRBJ2-7; D is perhaps TRBD2 (5 bases). Germline loops: CDR1 SGHVS, CDR2 FNYEAQ. The CDR3 is made up of 13 amino acids. Trimming cost V 1 base and J 2 bases, with 6 bases left between them. CDR3: CASSLGTPYEQYF. The CDR3 DNA reads as TGTGCCAGCAGCTTAGGGACTCCCTACGAGCAGTACTTC.

This chain connects TRBV5-1 to TRBJ2-7; 9 bases align to TRBD2. Germline values: CDR1 SGHRS, CDR2 YFSETQ. Trimming took 4 bases from V and 6 from J; bases not matched to a gene: 5. The CDR3 extends over 13 amino acids. This chain's CDR3 is CASSLAGLGEQYF. For the CDR3, the DNA is TGCGCCAGCAGCCTAGCGGGGCTCGGCGAGCAGTACTTC.

V gene TRBV7-2 combines with J gene TRBJ2-2; D may be TRBD2 (5 bases). The V gene's germline CDR1 is SGHTA and CDR2 FQGNSA. Trimming pared 5 bases from V and 9 bases from J, leaving 16 bases between. This CDR3 spans 14 amino acids. The chain's CDR3 is CASSVTAEGRELFF. In DNA, the CDR3 is TGTGCCAGCAGCGTAACCGCCGAGGGAAGGGAGCTGTTTTTT.

This rearrangement joins TRBV27 to TRBJ2-7, with TRBD2 matching 11 bases. The CDR3 spans 13 residues. Germline CDR1 is MNHEY and CDR2 is SMNVEV (reference sequence). V shed 9 bases and J 4 bases; nucleotides not matched to a gene: 5. The CDR3 bases are TGTGCCAGGGCTAGCGGGAGGTTGTACGAGCAGTACTTC. It encodes CARASGRLYEQYF.

The rearrangement joins TRBV11-3 to TRBJ2-2, with TRBD1 matching over 7 bases. With V trimmed by 5 bases and J by 3 bases, 9 bases remained unmatched. The V gene's germline CDR1 is SGHNT and CDR2 YENEEA. This CDR3 has 16 amino acids. The CDR3 nucleotides read TGTGCCAGCAGCGCAGGGGGTTATAGGGACACCGGGGAGCTGTTTTTT. Residues: CASSAGGYRDTGELFF.

The chain recombines TRBV11-3 with TRBJ2-3; D remains unclear. Germline CDR1 SGHNT, CDR2 YENEEA. Trimming cost V 1 base and J 6 bases, with 14 bases left between them. This CDR3 has 15 amino acids. The CDR3 DNA sequence: TGTGCCAGCAGCTTAGGGCCGCGGTCGGCCGATACGCAGTATTTT. This encodes CASSLGPRSADTQYF.

The rearrangement links TRBV10-1 to TRBJ2-5; 8 bases agree with TRBD1. The CDR3 covers 16 residues. The germline V gene encodes CDR1 WNHNN and CDR2 SYGVQD (reference sequence). The V and J ends lost 0 bases and 4 bases, in that order; junction bases with no gene match: 7. The CDR3 region has the DNA TGCGCCAGCAGTGAGTCGAACGGACAGGGTAGAGAGACCCAGTACTTC. Translation gives CASSESNGQGRETQYF.

The rearrangement uses TRBV6-5 and TRBJ2-3; 9 bases map to TRBD2. The CDR3 runs 16 residues. V lost 4 bases to trimming and J lost 1 base; unmatched junction nucleotides: 6. Germline CDR1 MNHEY, CDR2 SVGAGI. The CDR3 DNA reads as TGTGCCAGCAGTTTTAGAGCGGGGGGAGGCACAGATACGCAGTATTTT. It translates to CASSFRAGGGTDTQYF.